The 19 T cell receptor beta chains in this list originate from one sample, sequenced in a study of OX40 agonist ivuxolimab in advanced cancers. Only in-frame clones appear in the TCRdb table, and some are missing; sequencing was by immunoSEQ multiplex PCR. The sample contains nearly 60,000 clones, 81% of which appear only once. Source: CD4+ or CD8+ T cells sorted from blood, taken in a trial of the OX40 agonist ivuxolimab. The receptors originated from an adult with an advanced solid tumor such as melanoma, head and neck, liver or kidney cancer.

The chain carries TRBV5-6 and TRBJ2-7, with D unclear. Per the germline V gene, CDR1 is SGHDT and CDR2 is YYEEEE. CDR3 size: 16 residues. The V end lost 0 bases, the J end lost 2 bases, and 15 bases lay between the germline ends. The CDR3 DNA sequence: TGTGCCAGCAGCTTGGTCGTGGGCCTCTCCACCTACGAGCAGTACTTC. It yields the protein CASSLVVGLSTYEQYF. Filled out from reference TRBV5-6 and TRBJ2-7, the complete variable domain reads DAGVTQSPTHLIKTRGQQVTLRCSPKSGHDTVSWYQQALGQGPQFIFQYYEEEERQRGNFPDRFSGHQFPNYSSELNVNALLLGDSALYLCASSLVVGLSTYEQYFGPGTRLTVT.

The rearrangement links TRBV7-2 to TRBJ2-2; D remains unclear. The CDR3 has 14 residues. Germline loops: CDR1 SGHTA, CDR2 FQGNSA. Trimming shortened V by 1 base and J by 5 bases, and 8 bases separated the two germline ends. The CDR3, as DNA: TGTGCCAGCAGCTTAGTGTTGGTGACCGGGGAGCTGTTTTTT. Protein: CASSLVLVTGELFF.

The chain employs TRBV4-2 and TRBJ2-3; D is unresolved. The CDR3 extends over 15 amino acids. Between the trimmed V and J ends, which lost 1 base and 4 bases, there was a span of 12 bases. From germline, CDR1 is LGHNA and CDR2 YNFKEQ. Here the CDR3 reads CASSQVGQAADTQYF. CDR3 bases: TGTGCCAGCAGCCAAGTTGGCCAGGCGGCAGATACGCAGTATTTT.

The V and J genes are TRBV4-1 and TRBJ1-6; no firm D call. V lost 5 bases, J lost 0 bases, and 11 bases lay in between. This CDR3 region has 16 residues. Germline CDR1 is MGHRA and CDR2 is YSYEKL. This CDR3 reads CASSTQQSSYNSPLHF. The CDR3, as DNA: TGCGCCAGCAGCACCCAACAAAGCTCCTATAATTCACCCCTCCACTTT.

The J gene is TRBJ2-6, the V gene TRBV6-4, with 7 bases matching TRBD2. CDR3 size: 17 residues. The J segment lost 9 bases and the V segment lost 0 bases, leaving 11 bases of the junction unmatched. Germline values: CDR1 MRHNA, CDR2 SNTAGT. The CDR3 loop is CASSDSNSGGGGNVLTF. In DNA form, the CDR3 reads TGTGCCAGCAGTGACTCGAATTCGGGGGGAGGAGGCAACGTCCTGACTTTC.

The chain employs TRBV5-1 and TRBJ1-2, with D possibly being TRBD1 (6 bases). Germline assignment: CDR1 SGHRS and CDR2 YFSETQ. CDR3 length: 15 amino acids. The germline V and J ends were trimmed by 4 bases and 2 bases, with 15 bases remaining between them. The CDR3 reads CASSDLPGQNYGYTF. In DNA, the CDR3 is TGCGCCAGCAGCGACCTGCCGGGACAAAACTATGGCTACACCTTC.

V usage is TRBV2 and J usage is TRBJ1-2, with D possibly matching TRBD1 (5 bases). V was pared by 5 bases and J by 3 bases, with 10 bases between. The CDR3 consists of 13 residues. CDR1 and CDR2 from the germline V gene are SNHLY and FYNNEI. The CDR3 sequence is CASSSGTDYGYTF. CDR3 sequence (DNA): TGTGCCAGCAGTTCCGGGACGGACTATGGCTACACCTTC.

This clone appeared once. V is TRBV5-1 and J is TRBJ2-3; D gene unclear. CDR1 is SGHRS, CDR2 YFSETQ, per germline. The length of the CDR3 is 15 residues. The germline V and J ends were trimmed by 6 bases and 0 bases, with 14 bases remaining between them. In nucleotides, the CDR3 is TGCGCCAGCAACCGTGAAGTCGCTAGCACAGATACGCAGTATTTT. Encoded protein: CASNREVASTDTQYF.

The V gene is TRBV7-6, the J gene TRBJ1-1; the D gene is possibly TRBD1 (6 bases). Germline CDR1 and CDR2: SGHVS and FNYEAQ. The CDR3 spans 16 residues. Trimming left V 5 bases short and J 0 bases short, with 16 bases between. CDR3 DNA sequence: TGTGCCAGCAGCGCCGGGACACACCCCTTGAACACTGAAGCTTTCTTT. Its protein product is CASSAGTHPLNTEAFF. Using reference TRBV7-6 and TRBJ1-1 for the parts outside the CDR3, the full variable domain is GAGVSQSPRYKVTKRGQDVALRCDPISGHVSLYWYRQALGQGPEFLTYFNYEAQQDKSGLPNDRFSAERPEGSISTLTIQRTEQRDSAMYRCASSAGTHPLNTEAFFGQGTRLTVV.

The genes are TRBV5-1 and TRBJ2-5, with D possibly matching TRBD1 (6 bases). With 4 bases removed from V and 5 bases from J, the gap between germline ends came to 15 bases. CDR3 length: 14 residues. Germline values: CDR1 SGHRS, CDR2 YFSETQ. CDR3 nucleotide sequence: TGCGCCAGCAGCACCCGACAGGAACAGGAGACCCAGTACTTC. This encodes CASSTRQEQETQYF.

The chain uses TRBV18 and TRBJ2-7, with D tentatively TRBD2 (5 bases). The V end was cut by 1 base, the J end by 7 bases, with 8 bases between. The CDR3 consists of 12 residues. Per the germline V gene, CDR1 is KGHSH and CDR2 is LQKENI. The CDR3 region has the DNA TGTGCCAGCTCACCACTTAGAGGGGAGCAGTACTTC. Translated: CASSPLRGEQYF.

The chain has TRBV12-5 and TRBJ2-3; the D is unclear. The V end lost 3 bases, the J end lost 2 bases, and 12 bases lay between the germline ends. Germline CDR1 and CDR2: LGHNT and FRNRAP. CDR3 size: 15 residues. The DNA for the CDR3 is TGTGCTAGTGGTTTAACGAACAGACCCACAGATACGCAGTATTTT. This translates into CASGLTNRPTDTQYF.

The chain is built from TRBV9 and TRBJ2-1; D is possibly TRBD1 or TRBD2 (5 bases each). The V and J ends lost 0 bases and 0 bases respectively, with 10 bases between them. The germline V gene has CDR1 SGDLS and CDR2 YYNGEE. The CDR3 is made up of 16 amino acids. CDR3 sequence: CASSVVGDHSYNEQFF. The CDR3 DNA follows: TGTGCCAGCAGCGTAGTTGGGGACCACTCCTACAATGAGCAGTTCTTC.

The gene calls are TRBV5-4 and TRBJ1-3; D gene uncertain. Germline V gene lookup returns CDR1 SGHNT and CDR2 YYREEE (reference sequence). V lost 1 base and J 4 bases, leaving 15 bases between the germline ends. The CDR3 extends over 16 amino acids. Here the CDR3 DNA reads TGTGCCAGCAGCTTGTTGACCCGTAGAACCGGAAACACCATATATTTT. Protein sequence: CASSLLTRRTGNTIYF.

This chain connects TRBV5-1 to TRBJ2-1; 7 bases agree with TRBD1. The CDR3 loop spans 16 amino acids. Looked up from germline, CDR1 is SGHRS and CDR2 is YFSETQ. J lost 5 bases, V lost 0 bases, and 8 bases had no gene match. The CDR3 nucleotides are TGCGCCAGCAGCTTGGGGCTTGGGACAGCCCACAATGAGCAGTTCTTC. Translating gives CASSLGLGTAHNEQFF.

This chain links TRBV19 with TRBJ1-5, with 7 bases lining up with TRBD1. CDR3 length: 15 residues. V was pared by 6 bases and J by 2 bases, with 7 bases of the junction left unmatched. CDR1 LNHDA and CDR2 SQIVND come from the germline V gene (reference sequence). The CDR3 coding sequence is TGTGCCAGTAGAGCAGGGGGTCGGGGCAATCAGCCCCAGCATTTT. It specifies CASRAGGRGNQPQHF. Combining the CDR3 with reference TRBV19 and TRBJ1-5 gives the whole variable domain DGGITQSPKYLFRKEGQNVTLSCEQNLNHDAMYWYRQDPGQGLRLIYYSQIVNDFQKGDIAEGYSVSREKKESFPLTVTSAQKNPTAFYLCASRAGGRGNQPQHFGDGTRLSIL.

The chain combines TRBV18 with TRBJ2-2; a weak D match, TRBD1 (5 bases). V lost 5 bases to trimming and J lost 3 bases, with 7 bases between them. Germline V CDR1 and CDR2: KGHSH, LQKENI. This CDR3 spans 13 amino acids. The CDR3: CASSSRDTGELFF. In DNA form, the CDR3 reads TGTGCCAGCTCAAGCAGGGACACCGGGGAGCTGTTTTTT.

The V call is TRBV2, the J call TRBJ1-5; D is unresolved. The CDR3 is 15 amino acids. The germline V gene encodes CDR1 SNHLY and CDR2 FYNNEI. Trimming stripped 3 bases from V and 0 bases from J, with 9 bases between. In DNA form, the CDR3 reads TGTGCCAGCAGTGATAGCAGGAGTAGCAATCAGCCCCAGCATTTT. It specifies CASSDSRSSNQPQHF.

The genes are TRBV28 and TRBJ1-2, with TRBD1 matching over 7 bases. The CDR3 is 14 residues long. Germline V CDR1 and CDR2: MDHEN, SYDVKM. V shed 6 bases, J shed 4 bases, and the junction held 8 bases outside the gene matches. CDR3 protein: CASSSETGTYGYTF. The CDR3 DNA reads as TGTGCCAGCAGCTCAGAGACAGGGACCTATGGCTACACCTTC.